Following are 32 T cell receptor beta chains from one sample sequenced in a study of cytomegalovirus exposure and HLA in healthy donors. PCR used 60 Vbeta primers and 13 Jbeta primers. The data were produced by immunoSEQ multiplex PCR, yet TCRdb's version contains in-frame clones alone and is incomplete. In the table there are 100,000 or so clones, around two thirds of which are singletons. Sequencing input: PBMCs. Every receptor here comes from a man between 25 and 39 years old in good health and CMV-seropositive.

The chain combines TRBV6-1 with TRBJ1-5; 7 positions match TRBD1. With V trimmed by 9 bases and J by 6 bases, 11 bases remained unmatched. CDR1 and CDR2 (germline): MNHNS, SASEGT. The CDR3 is made up of 14 amino acids. CDR3 nucleotides: TGTGCCAGTAGGACAGGAAGAATTAGTCAGCCCCAGCATTTT. Amino acids: CASRTGRISQPQHF.

This clone is a singleton in its sample. V gene TRBV19 combines with J gene TRBJ2-7, with D unclear. V gave up 3 bases and J gave up 2 bases, with 8 bases separating them. The CDR3 totals 13 residues. Germline V lookup: CDR1 LNHDA, CDR2 SQIVND (reference sequence). CDR3 residues: CASSITVTYEQYF. CDR3 in DNA: TGTGCCAGTAGTATTACAGTCACCTACGAGCAGTACTTC.

This clone has a handful of counts. The chain carries TRBV5-1 and TRBJ2-7, with TRBD1 matching over 9 bases. Germline V lookup: CDR1 SGHRS, CDR2 YFSETQ. This CDR3 contains 15 residues. The V gene end was trimmed by 0 bases and the J gene end by 5 bases; junction bases not matched to a gene: 6. In DNA form, the CDR3 reads TGCGCCAGCAGCTTGGGTGGGACAGGGCCCCACGAGCAGTACTTC. The encoded protein is CASSLGGTGPHEQYF. The whole variable domain, remainder taken from reference TRBV5-1 and TRBJ2-7, is KAGVTQTPRYLIKTRGQQVTLSCSPISGHRSVSWYQQTPGQGLQFLFEYFSETQRNKGNFPGRFSGRQFSNSRSEMNVSTLELGDSALYLCASSLGGTGPHEQYFGPGTRLTVT.

The chain couples TRBV6-5 to TRBJ1-5; D may be TRBD1 (6 bases). Germline-derived CDR1 and CDR2 are MNHEY and SVGAGI. The CDR3 runs 15 residues. V lost 0 bases, J lost 4 bases, and 10 bases lay in between. The CDR3 is CASSYSQGINQPQHF. The CDR3 bases are TGTGCCAGCAGTTACTCTCAGGGGATAAATCAGCCCCAGCATTTT.

In its sample, this clone was seen a few times. The rearrangement links TRBV29-1 to TRBJ2-1; D unclear. Germline V CDR1 and CDR2: SQVTM, ANQGSEA. Trimming took 2 bases from V and 9 from J, leaving 11 bases between them. CDR3 length: 12 amino acids. This chain's CDR3 is CSVELVEREQFF. The CDR3 DNA is TGCAGCGTTGAATTGGTAGAACGTGAGCAGTTCTTC.

This clone was counted only a few times. This rearrangement joins TRBV11-3 to TRBJ2-5; possibly TRBD2 for D (5 bases). The CDR3 runs 11 residues. The V gene lost 5 bases and the J gene lost 9 bases, with 10 bases spanning the gap. The germline V gene has CDR1 SGHNT and CDR2 YENEEA. The chain's CDR3 is CASSPGKAQYF. Here the CDR3 DNA reads TGTGCCAGCAGCCCGGGGAAAGCCCAGTACTTC.

The V call is TRBV5-5, the J call TRBJ2-5, with a possible D match to TRBD1 (5 bases). Trimming removed 2 bases from V and 1 base from J, with 12 bases in between. Looked up from germline, CDR1 is SGHKS and CDR2 is YYEKEE (reference sequence). CDR3 length equals 15 residues. The CDR3 region is CASSLPRVVQETQYF. Written as DNA, the CDR3 is TGTGCCAGCAGCTTACCCAGGGTAGTCCAAGAGACCCAGTACTTC.

This clone has at least ten counts. The V call is TRBV5-6, the J call TRBJ2-5; 8 nucleotides line up with TRBD2. V dropped 1 base and J dropped 5; count of bases not matched to a gene: 7. The CDR3 runs 15 residues. Germline CDR1 is SGHDT and CDR2 is YYEEEE. CDR3 protein: CASSLMGLVGETQYF. CDR3 nucleotides: TGTGCCAGCAGCTTGATGGGACTAGTGGGTGAGACCCAGTACTTC.

This chain uses TRBV6-1 with TRBJ1-1, with TRBD1 as a possible D gene (6 bases). Germline V gene data show CDR1 as MNHNS and CDR2 as SASEGT. Trimming shortened V by 7 bases and J by 6 bases, and 15 bases separated the two germline ends. This CDR3 is 13 amino acids long. For the CDR3, the DNA is TGTGCCAGCAACGAGGGACACGAGGCTGAAGCTTTCTTT. Amino acids: CASNEGHEAEAFF.

This clone came up a few times. This chain links TRBV5-8 with TRBJ1-4; D perhaps matches TRBD1 (6 bases). Trimming took off 7 bases at V and 8 bases at J, with 12 bases between the two ends. The germline V gene has CDR1 SGHTS and CDR2 YDEGEE. The CDR3 loop spans 12 amino acids. The CDR3 nucleotides are TGTGCCAGCTACAGGGAAGGGGAAAAACTGTTTTTT. This sequence encodes CASYREGEKLFF.

This clone was found once. The gene calls are TRBV29-1 and TRBJ1-5; possible D gene TRBD1, 5 bases. The CDR3 is 14 amino acids. CDR1 is SQVTM, CDR2 ANQGSEA, per germline. The V end was cut by 6 bases, the J end by 0 bases, with 12 bases between. The chain's CDR3 is CSVLDSYSNQPQHF. The CDR3 DNA sequence: TGCAGCGTCCTCGACAGTTATAGCAATCAGCCCCAGCATTTT.

The chain combines TRBV30 with TRBJ1-1; D is undetermined. This CDR3 has 14 amino acids. Germline V gene data show CDR1 as GTSNPN and CDR2 as SVGIG (reference sequence). The germline V and J ends were trimmed by 2 bases and 4 bases, with 14 bases remaining between them. CDR3 region: CAWSRGDISTEAFF. The CDR3 region has the DNA TGTGCCTGGAGTAGAGGCGATATCTCCACTGAAGCTTTCTTT.

This clone has a single count. Compared with germline, one end of the junction differs, possibly owing to a read error. This chain links TRBV4-2 with TRBJ1-6, with D possibly matching TRBD1 (6 bases). CDR1 and CDR2 from the germline V gene are LGHNA and YNFKEQ. The CDR3 covers 16 residues. CDR3 loop: CVSSRSSWTANSPLHF. The CDR3 DNA sequence: TGTGTCAGCAGCCGTAGCTCGTGGACAGCCAATTCACCCCTCCACTTT.

This clone was seen only a few times. The V and J genes are TRBV27 and TRBJ2-5; D unresolved. Trimming removed 4 bases at V and 2 bases at J, with 11 bases between. The CDR3 extends over 14 amino acids. CDR1 is MNHEY, CDR2 SMNVEV, per germline (reference sequence). The CDR3 sequence: CASSSGHFQETQYF. The CDR3 DNA is TGTGCCAGCAGTTCGGGTCATTTTCAAGAGACCCAGTACTTC.

The V and J genes are TRBV5-6 and TRBJ2-2, with TRBD2 matching 7 bases. Germline V lookup: CDR1 SGHDT, CDR2 YYEEEE. The CDR3 has 15 residues. The V segment lost 1 base and the J segment 4 bases; nucleotides outside the gene matches: 4. The CDR3: CASSLWLAATGELFF. CDR3 sequence (DNA): TGTGCCAGCAGCTTGTGGCTAGCGGCCACCGGGGAGCTGTTTTTT. Full variable domain (outside the CDR3, taken from reference TRBV5-6 and TRBJ2-2): DAGVTQSPTHLIKTRGQQVTLRCSPKSGHDTVSWYQQALGQGPQFIFQYYEEEERQRGNFPDRFSGHQFPNYSSELNVNALLLGDSALYLCASSLWLAATGELFFGEGSRLTVL.

This chain joins TRBV28 and TRBJ1-2; 7 bases map to TRBD1. V shed 7 bases and J 8 bases; nucleotides not matched to a gene: 4. CDR3 size: 11 residues. Germline V gene sequence: CDR1 MDHEN, CDR2 SYDVKM. The CDR3 nucleotides are TGTGCCAGCACAACAGGGGAAGGCTACACCTTC. Its protein is CASTTGEGYTF.

This rearrangement joins TRBV4-2 to TRBJ2-7, with a weak D call TRBD2 (5 bases). This CDR3 has 15 amino acids. Trimming cost V 4 bases and J 0 bases, with 13 bases left between them. The germline CDR1 and CDR2 sequences are LGHNA and YNFKEQ. This chain's CDR3 is CASSLALLSSYEQYF. For the CDR3, the DNA is TGTGCCAGCAGCCTAGCGTTACTGAGCTCCTACGAGCAGTACTTC.

This sequence joins TRBV2 and TRBJ2-5; 13 nucleotides align to TRBD2. The J call may be mistaken, given a closer DNA end match to TRBJ2-7. Per germline, CDR1 SNHLY and CDR2 FYNNEI. The CDR3 length is 14 residues. The DNA for the CDR3 is TGTGCCAGCATGACTAGCGGGGGGCCCTACGAGCAGTACTTC. Translation: CASMTSGGPYEQYF.

This chain connects TRBV5-1 to TRBJ2-1; 9 bases are a match to TRBD2. The germline V gene encodes CDR1 SGHRS and CDR2 YFSETQ. This CDR3 has 15 amino acids. The V and J ends lost 4 bases and 7 bases, in that order; junction bases with no gene match: 9. The CDR3 DNA is TGCGCCAGCAGCCTAGCGGGGCGGCCAGAGAATGAGCAGTTCTTC. Translating gives CASSLAGRPENEQFF.

V is TRBV2 and J is TRBJ1-5; D might be TRBD1 (6 bases). The CDR3 is 16 amino acids. Germline-derived CDR1 and CDR2 are SNHLY and FYNNEI. The germline V and J ends were trimmed by 5 bases and 5 bases, with 19 bases remaining between them. DNA for the CDR3: TGTGCCAGCAGTCAAACCGACCCAGGGGTAGATCAGCCCCAGCATTTT. This codes for CASSQTDPGVDQPQHF.

The chain joins TRBV7-9 to TRBJ2-5; D ambiguous. The CDR3 runs 18 residues. Trimming took off 1 base at V and 2 bases at J, with 20 bases between the two ends. CDR1 is SEHNR and CDR2 is FQNEAQ in the germline V gene (reference sequence). The CDR3 is CASSLVLFWSASQETQYF. Here the CDR3 DNA reads TGTGCCAGCAGCTTAGTACTGTTTTGGTCAGCTAGTCAAGAGACCCAGTACTTC. Full variable domain (remainder filled in from reference TRBV7-9 and TRBJ2-5): DTGVSQNPRHKITKRGQNVTFRCDPISEHNRLYWYRQTLGQGPEFLTYFQNEAQLEKSRLLSDRFSAERPKGSFSTLEIQRTEQGDSAMYLCASSLVLFWSASQETQYFGPGTRLLVL.

This clone was seen a few times. This chain joins TRBV4-1 and TRBJ2-7, with D possibly matching TRBD1 (5 bases). Trimming left V 3 bases short and J 5 bases short, with 20 bases between. Germline lookup yields CDR1 MGHRA and CDR2 YSYEKL. This CDR3 is 16 amino acids long. The CDR3 spells CASSQKGATRLHEQYF. Written as DNA, the CDR3 is TGCGCCAGCAGCCAGAAAGGGGCCACGAGGCTCCACGAGCAGTACTTC.

The chain's CDR3 is CASSLEVQGSGYTF. The CDR3 DNA is TGTGCCAGCAGCTTAGAAGTCCAGGGGTCCGGCTACACCTTC. The gene calls are TRBV7-2 and TRBJ1-2, with a tentative D call TRBD1 (6 bases). V dropped 1 base and J dropped 8 bases, with 14 bases sitting between them. The CDR3 extends over 14 amino acids. Germline CDR1 and CDR2: SGHTA and FQGNSA.

This chain joins TRBV4-1 and TRBJ2-1; 7 bases are shared with TRBD2. V was clipped by 1 base and J by 5 bases; unmatched bases: 8. The germline V gene has CDR1 MGHRA and CDR2 YSYEKL. This CDR3 contains 16 residues. CDR3 sequence (DNA): TGCGCCAGCAGCCAAGTCGGGCGGGGGAAAAACAATGAGCAGTTCTTC. Translating gives CASSQVGRGKNNEQFF.

The chain combines TRBV5-1 with TRBJ2-5; 7 bases fit TRBD2. The end of the DNA aligns better with TRBJ2-7, so the J call may be wrong. CDR3 length equals 16 residues. CDR1 is SGHRS and CDR2 is YFSETQ in the germline V gene. Here the CDR3 DNA reads TGCGCCAGCAGCTTGGGGATATCGGGGGGTGATTACGAGCAGTACTTC. As protein: CASSLGISGGDYEQYF.

The rearrangement joins TRBV2 to TRBJ1-5; no reliable D call. Trimming left V 2 bases short and J 6 bases short, with 11 bases between. The germline V gene has CDR1 SNHLY and CDR2 FYNNEI. The CDR3 consists of 14 residues. In nucleotides, the CDR3 is TGTGCCAGCAGTGAAACGTGGGGAGGTCAGCCCCAGCATTTT. Its translation is CASSETWGGQPQHF.

The V call is TRBV7-2, the J call TRBJ2-5, with TRBD2 matching over 8 bases. CDR3 length: 13 amino acids. Trimming cost V 3 bases and J 5 bases; bases outside gene matches: 2. CDR1 and CDR2 from the germline V gene are SGHTA and FQGNSA. CDR3 amino acids: CASSFSGEETQYF. In DNA, the CDR3 is TGTGCCAGCAGCTTTAGCGGGGAGGAGACCCAGTACTTC.

This clone was seen a handful of times. The V call is TRBV4-1, the J call TRBJ1-5; 7 nucleotides line up with TRBD1. The CDR3 extends over 14 amino acids. Trimming removed 1 base from V and 6 bases from J; junction bases left unmatched: 3. CDR1 MGHRA and CDR2 YSYEKL come from the germline V gene. Written as DNA, the CDR3 is TGCGCCAGCAGCCAAGGTAGGGGGCCTCAGCCCCAGCATTTT. Residues: CASSQGRGPQPQHF.

V usage is TRBV20-1 and J usage is TRBJ1-2; TRBD1 matches 7 bases. The CDR3 length is 10 residues. J gave up 8 bases and V 6 bases, and 3 bases lay outside the gene matches. CDR1 and CDR2 (germline): DFQATT, SNEGSKA (reference sequence). CDR3 bases: TGCAGTGCAGGGGGCGTCGGCTACACCTTC. This sequence encodes CSAGGVGYTF.

This clone was recorded only once. The V and J genes are TRBV10-1 and TRBJ2-1, with TRBD2 matching over 7 bases. Germline V gives CDR1 WNHNN, CDR2 SYGVQD (reference sequence). The CDR3 totals 15 residues. The ends lost 4 bases at V and 0 bases at J; junction bases unmatched: 3. CDR3 sequence (DNA): TGCGCCAGCAGTGGCCGGGGGGTCTCCTACAATGAGCAGTTCTTC. This encodes CASSGRGVSYNEQFF.

The chain couples TRBV25-1 to TRBJ2-3, with TRBD1 as a possible D gene (6 bases). Germline V lookup: CDR1 MGHDK, CDR2 SYGVNS. V gave up 7 bases and J gave up 6 bases, with 11 bases separating them. This CDR3 has 12 residues. DNA of the CDR3: TGTGCCAGCACAGGGACAATCGATACGCAGTATTTT. It encodes CASTGTIDTQYF.

The V gene is TRBV7-8, the J gene TRBJ2-1, with TRBD1 matching over 7 bases. The V gene's germline CDR1 is SGHVS and CDR2 FQNEAQ. The J segment lost 9 bases and the V segment lost 5 bases, leaving 10 bases of the junction unmatched. The CDR3 length is 14 residues. CDR3 DNA: TGTGCCAGCAGCCTCGGACAGGTTCACGTTGAGCAGTTCTTC. It codes for CASSLGQVHVEQFF.